These T cell receptor beta chains were read from a single sample in a study of naive and memory T cell subsets. TCRdb fed the 5' RACE reads into MiXCR, producing one record per CDR3 protein. Of some 60,000 distinct CDR3 sequences listed, 6% to 8.5% are singletons. Receptor source: a female donor in good health. Both conserved end residues are part of each CDR3.

TRBJ1-1 TRBV12-3/TRBV12-4 CASSLVVPGKAFF
TRBJ1-2 TRBV20-1 CSARVFQGLYGDTF
TRBJ1-5 TRBV28 CASSLTGTGIQPQHF
TRBJ1-1 TRBV18 CASSPYPLQNTEAFF
TRBJ1-1 TRBV6-4 CASRTQGALESEAFF
TRBJ1-1 TRBV6-1 CASSEQVLMNTEAFF
TRBJ1-2 TRBV14 CASSSDRTYGYTF
TRBJ2-7 TRBV20-1 CSASRGQGYVPYEQYF
TRBJ2-6 TRBV6-6 CASSYGARDSGANVLTF
TRBJ2-1 TRBV7-2 CASSLGGIRRDEQFF
TRBJ2-5 TRBV19 CASKMRGAVETQYF
TRBJ1-3 TRBV6-5 CASSRGALPSGNTIYF
TRBJ1-2 TRBV12-3/TRBV12-4 CASSSTRTLGYTF
TRBJ2-5 TRBV7-9 CASSLNPWGSGGAKTQYF
TRBJ2-7 TRBV18 CASSPYGTVYEQYF
TRBJ1-6 TRBV3-1 CASSWGTGRSPLHF
TRBJ2-2 TRBV12-3/TRBV12-4 CASSFSGLAGGHCTGELFF
TRBJ2-3 TRBV6-1 CDRSESNKKYF
TRBJ1-1 TRBV20-1 CSTFKDRNTEAFF
TRBJ1-2 TRBV29-1 CSVVNREGGYTF
TRBJ1-1 TRBV28 CASRSWEAGDTEAFF
TRBJ2-1 TRBV10-3 CAISESENRVADF
TRBJ1-6 TRBV27 CASRGTGRRGSPLHF
TRBJ2-1 TRBV4-3 CASSQRGPYNEQFF
TRBJ1-5 TRBV5-1 CASSLETGSNQPQHF
TRBJ1-2 TRBV7-9 CASSRTGFVGYTF
TRBJ1-5 TRBV6-2/TRBV6-3 CASGTGSFLRDQPQHF
TRBJ1-3 TRBV3-1 CASSQTTGGSNTIYF
TRBJ1-1 TRBV20-1 CSARRRENTEAFF
TRBJ1-1 TRBV10-3 CAISEMENTEAFF
TRBJ2-6 TRBV4-1 CASSSLLEAIRSGANVLTF
TRBJ1-2 TRBV18 CASSPWTGGEDGYTF
TRBJ2-6 TRBV6-6 CRTGSSGANVLTF
TRBJ1-1 TRBV20-1 CSASNREKGEAFF
TRBJ1-2 TRBV28 CASSTRPTNYGYTF
TRBJ2-1 TRBV4-3 CASSQAQGFYNEQFF
TRBJ1-2 TRBV5-1 CASSLNVILGDYGYTF
TRBJ2-7 TRBV7-2 CASSLDAGQRLYEQYF
TRBJ2-3 TRBV12-3/TRBV12-4 CASTKVGRTDTQYF
TRBJ2-1 TRBV20-1 CSASRFGEQFF
TRBJ1-5 TRBV19 CASSMDRQPQHF
TRBJ2-1 TRBV4-2 CASSQEGDSQARFF
TRBJ1-2 TRBV19 CATMTVSGTF
TRBJ2-1 TRBV12-2 CASRLPNLDRGSYNEQFF
TRBJ2-7 TRBV5-5 CASSFGARVTSYEQYF